This TCR beta chain was sequenced in a study of neoadjuvant nivolumab and ipilimumab in lung cancer. The CDR3 has 13 residues. V trimming: 2 bases; J trimming: 14 bases; junction bases outside the gene matches: 8. Germline V gives CDR1 MNHNS, CDR2 SASEGT. The table came from immunoSEQ multiplex PCR; TCRdb's copy has only in-frame clones and leaves some out. This table holds roughly 39,000 clones, 85% to 90% found once. Sequencing was performed on peripheral blood, taken before neoadjuvant nivolumab, alone or with ipilimumab. The TCR was taken from an adult with non-small cell lung cancer. The chain uses TRBV6-1 and TRBJ1-4; 7 bases align to TRBD1. The CDR3 DNA reads as TGTGCCAGCAGTGAAACGAGGGGGCGAGGCCTGTTTTTT. It translates to CASSETRGRGLFF.